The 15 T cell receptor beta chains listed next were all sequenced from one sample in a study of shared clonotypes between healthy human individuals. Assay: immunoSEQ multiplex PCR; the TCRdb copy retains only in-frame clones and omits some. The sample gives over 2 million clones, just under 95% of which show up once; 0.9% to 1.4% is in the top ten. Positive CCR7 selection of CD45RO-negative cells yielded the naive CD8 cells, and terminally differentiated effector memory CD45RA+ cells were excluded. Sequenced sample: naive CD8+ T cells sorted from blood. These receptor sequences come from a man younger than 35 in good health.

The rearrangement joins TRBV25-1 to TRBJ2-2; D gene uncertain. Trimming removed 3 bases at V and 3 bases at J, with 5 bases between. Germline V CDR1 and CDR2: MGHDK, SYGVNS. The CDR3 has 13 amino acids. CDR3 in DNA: TGTGCCAGCAGTGAGGGTCACACCGGGGAGCTGTTTTTT. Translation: CASSEGHTGELFF.

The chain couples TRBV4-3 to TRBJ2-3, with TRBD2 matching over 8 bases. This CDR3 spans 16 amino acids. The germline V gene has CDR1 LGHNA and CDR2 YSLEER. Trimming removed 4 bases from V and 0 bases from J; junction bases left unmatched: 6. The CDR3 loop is CASSPSSGPSTDTQYF. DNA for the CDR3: TGCGCCAGCAGCCCCTCTAGCGGGCCTAGCACAGATACGCAGTATTTT.

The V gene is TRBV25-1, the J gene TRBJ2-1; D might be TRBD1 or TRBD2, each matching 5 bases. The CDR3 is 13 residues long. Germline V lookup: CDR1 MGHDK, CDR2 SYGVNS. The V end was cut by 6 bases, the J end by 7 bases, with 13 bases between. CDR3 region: CASSRGWGNEQFF. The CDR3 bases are TGTGCCAGCAGCCGGGGCTGGGGGAATGAGCAGTTCTTC.

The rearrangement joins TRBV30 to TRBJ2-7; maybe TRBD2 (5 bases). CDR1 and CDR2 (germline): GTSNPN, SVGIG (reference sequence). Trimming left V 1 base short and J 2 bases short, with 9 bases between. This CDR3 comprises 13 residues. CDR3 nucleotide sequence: TGTGCCTGGAGTGAAGACGGGGCCTACGAGCAGTACTTC. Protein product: CAWSEDGAYEQYF. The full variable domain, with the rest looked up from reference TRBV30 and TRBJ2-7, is SQTIHQWPATLVQPVGSPLSLECTVEGTSNPNLYWYRQAAGRGLQLLFYSVGIGQISSEVPQNLSASRPQDRQFILSSKKLLLSDSGFYLCAWSEDGAYEQYFGPGTRLTVT.

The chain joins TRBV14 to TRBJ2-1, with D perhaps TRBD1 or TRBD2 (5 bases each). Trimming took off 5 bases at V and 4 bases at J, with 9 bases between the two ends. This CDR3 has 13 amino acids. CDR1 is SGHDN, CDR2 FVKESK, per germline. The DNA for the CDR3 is TGTGCCAGCAGCGACAGCGGATACAATGAGCAGTTCTTC. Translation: CASSDSGYNEQFF.

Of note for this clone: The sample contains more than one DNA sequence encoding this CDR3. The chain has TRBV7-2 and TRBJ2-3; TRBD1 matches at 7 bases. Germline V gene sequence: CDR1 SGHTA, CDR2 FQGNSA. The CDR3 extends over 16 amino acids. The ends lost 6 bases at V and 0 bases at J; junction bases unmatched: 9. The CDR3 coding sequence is TGTGCCAGCAGTTCACCGGACAGGACTAGCACAGATACGCAGTATTTT. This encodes CASSSPDRTSTDTQYF.

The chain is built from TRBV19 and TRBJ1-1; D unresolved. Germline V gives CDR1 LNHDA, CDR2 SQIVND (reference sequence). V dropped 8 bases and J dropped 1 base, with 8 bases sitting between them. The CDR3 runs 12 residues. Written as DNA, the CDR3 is TGTGCCAGTGACCCGGGGAACACTGAAGCTTTCTTT. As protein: CASDPGNTEAFF.

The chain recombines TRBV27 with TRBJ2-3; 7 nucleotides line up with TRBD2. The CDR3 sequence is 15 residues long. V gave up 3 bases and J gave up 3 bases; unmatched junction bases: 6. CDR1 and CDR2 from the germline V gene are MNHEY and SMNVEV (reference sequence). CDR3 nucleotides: TGTGCCAGCAGTTTTGTACTAGCGAGGACAGATACGCAGTATTTT. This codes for CASSFVLARTDTQYF.

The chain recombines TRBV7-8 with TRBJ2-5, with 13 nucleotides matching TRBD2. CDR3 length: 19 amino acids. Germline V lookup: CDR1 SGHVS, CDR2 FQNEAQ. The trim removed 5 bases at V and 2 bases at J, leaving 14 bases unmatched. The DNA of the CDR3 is TGTGCCAGCAGCCCGCGACTAGCGGGGGGCCTCAAGTATCAAGAGACCCAGTACTTC. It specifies CASSPRLAGGLKYQETQYF. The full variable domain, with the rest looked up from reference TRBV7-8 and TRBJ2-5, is GAGVSQSPRYKVAKRGQDVALRCDPISGHVSLFWYQQALGQGPEFLTYFQNEAQLDKSGLPSDRFFAERPEGSVSTLKIQRTQQEDSAVYLCASSPRLAGGLKYQETQYFGPGTRLLVL.

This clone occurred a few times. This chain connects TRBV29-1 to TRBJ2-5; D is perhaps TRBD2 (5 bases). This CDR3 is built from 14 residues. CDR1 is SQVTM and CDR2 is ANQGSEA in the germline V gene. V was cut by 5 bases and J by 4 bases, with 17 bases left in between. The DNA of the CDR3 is TGCAGCGTTAGTAGTAGAGGGAAGGGAGAGACCCAGTACTTC. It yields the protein CSVSSRGKGETQYF.

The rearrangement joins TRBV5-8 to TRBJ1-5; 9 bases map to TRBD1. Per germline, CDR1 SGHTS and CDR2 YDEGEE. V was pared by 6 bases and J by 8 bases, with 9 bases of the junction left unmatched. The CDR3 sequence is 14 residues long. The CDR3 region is CASNAGQGRKPQHF. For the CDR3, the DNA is TGTGCCAGCAACGCCGGACAGGGGAGGAAGCCCCAGCATTTT. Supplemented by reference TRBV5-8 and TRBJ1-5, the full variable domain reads EAGVTQSPTHLIKTRGQQATLRCSPISGHTSVYWYQQALGLGLQFLLWYDEGEERNRGNFPPRFSGRQFPNYSSELNVNALELEDSALYLCASNAGQGRKPQHFGDGTRLSIL.

CDR3 amino acids: CASSAGTSGTPTNEQYF. The CDR3 DNA reads as TGTGCCAGCAGCGCCGGGACTAGCGGGACCCCAACTAACGAGCAGTACTTC. This chain joins TRBV13 and TRBJ2-7; TRBD2 agrees at 13 bases. V shed 5 bases and J 5 bases; nucleotides not matched to a gene: 12. The CDR3 spans 17 residues. Per the germline V gene, CDR1 is PRHDT and CDR2 is FYEKMQ (reference sequence).

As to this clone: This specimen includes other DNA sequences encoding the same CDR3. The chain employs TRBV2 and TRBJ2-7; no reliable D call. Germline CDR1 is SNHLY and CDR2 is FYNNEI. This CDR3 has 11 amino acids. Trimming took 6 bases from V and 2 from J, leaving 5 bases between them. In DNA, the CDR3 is TGTGCCAGCAGCGGCACCTACGAGCAGTACTTC. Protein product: CASSGTYEQYF. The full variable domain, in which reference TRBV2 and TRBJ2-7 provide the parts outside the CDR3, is EPEVTQTPSHQVTQMGQEVILRCVPISNHLYFYWYRQILGQKVEFLVSFYNNEISEKSEIFDDQFSVERPDGSNFTLKIRSTKLEDSAMYFCASSGTYEQYFGPGTRLTVT.

In DNA, the CDR3 is TGTGCCATCAGTACAACCGGGACAGGGTTAAATGAGCAGTTCTTC. Its translation: CAISTTGTGLNEQFF. The chain has TRBV10-3 and TRBJ2-1, with TRBD1 matching over 9 bases. Germline V gene lookup returns CDR1 ENHRY and CDR2 SYGVKD. V lost 5 bases and J lost 7; bases outside the gene matches: 9. The length of the CDR3 is 15 residues.

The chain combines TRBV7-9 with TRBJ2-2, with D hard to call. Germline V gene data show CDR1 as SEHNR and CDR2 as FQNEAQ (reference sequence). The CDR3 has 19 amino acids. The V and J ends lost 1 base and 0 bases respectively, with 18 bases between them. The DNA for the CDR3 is TGTGCCAGCAGCTTAGATGCGTGGCTCGTTTTTCCGAACACCGGGGAGCTGTTTTTT. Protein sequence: CASSLDAWLVFPNTGELFF.